The rows below give T cell receptor beta chains drawn from one sample of a study of chemoradiotherapy in HPV16-positive cancers. Clones were sequenced by immunoSEQ multiplex PCR, and TCRdb holds only the in-frame ones, with some missing. This table holds 4,500 to 6,500 clones, roughly 78% found once. This sample was taken from a patient who underwent chemoradiotherapy. Every receptor here comes from a human donor with HPV-associated anogenital cancer. CDR3s include the opening cysteine and the closing phenylalanine or tryptophan. The D gene is left open where the match is weak. Part of the rows lack a size; the others show once, few, many or a class for expanded clones.

CDR3	DNA	size	J	D	V
CASRMGRLSSTDTQYF	TGTGCCAGCAGGATGGGACGGTTGTCTAGCACAGATACGCAGTATTTT	-	TRBJ2-3	-	TRBV2
CASSSTGGKFGELFF	TGTGCCAGCAGCTCTACTGGCGGGAAGTTCGGGGAGCTGTTTTTT	-	TRBJ2-2	-	TRBV28
CASIPSGYQPQHF	TGCGCCAGCATCCCATCGGGGTATCAGCCCCAGCATTTT	-	TRBJ1-5	-	TRBV10-1
CASSRDYEQYF	TGTGCCAGCAGCCGGGACTACGAGCAGTACTTC	-	TRBJ2-7	-	TRBV5-6
CAWSRAGVGETQYF	TGTGCCTGGAGCAGAGCGGGAGTCGGAGAGACCCAGTACTTC	-	TRBJ2-5	TRBD2	TRBV30
CASSLGQPWVNYGYTF	TGTGCTAGCAGCCTTGGACAGCCCTGGGTTAACTATGGCTACACCTTC	-	TRBJ1-2	-	TRBV7-7
CAILPSGRNYGYTF	TGTGCCATCCTACCGAGCGGCAGGAACTATGGCTACACCTTC	-	TRBJ1-2	-	TRBV6-6
CASSLWGEVQETQYF	TGTGCCAGCAGCTTATGGGGGGAGGTCCAAGAGACCCAGTACTTC	-	TRBJ2-5	-	TRBV5-8
CASSLGASLDRAYGYTF	TGTGCCAGCAGTTTAGGGGCATCGCTGGACAGAGCCTATGGCTACACCTTC	-	TRBJ1-2	-	TRBV28
CASSELGSGATYEQYF	TGTGCCAGCAGTGAGTTAGGGTCGGGAGCTACCTACGAGCAGTACTTC	-	TRBJ2-7	-	TRBV2
CASSQGGGDTQYF	TGCGCCAGCAGCCAGGGGGGGGGTGATACGCAGTATTTT	-	TRBJ2-3	-	TRBV5-1
CAIRGPGSYEQYF	TGTGCCATCAGGGGTCCGGGGTCCTACGAGCAGTACTTC	-	TRBJ2-7	-	TRBV10-3
CASSIGAGNTIYF	TGTGCCAGTAGTATTGGGGCTGGAAACACCATATATTTT	-	TRBJ1-3	-	TRBV19
CASSLAVGEKLFF	TGTGCCAGCAGCTTGGCGGTCGGGGAAAAACTGTTTTTT	-	TRBJ1-4	-	TRBV5-6
CASSLGSIDTQYF	TGTGCCAGCAGCTTGGGATCCATCGATACGCAGTATTTT	once	TRBJ2-3	-	TRBV5-6
CASSLSRQGWNTQYF	TGTGCCAGCAGTTTATCGAGACAGGGGTGGAATACGCAGTATTTT	-	TRBJ2-3	TRBD1	TRBV27
CASRRQGAGNTEAFF	TGTGCCAGCAGAAGACAGGGGGCAGGTAACACTGAAGCTTTCTTT	-	TRBJ1-1	TRBD1	TRBV7-9
CASSEADGGPYEQYF	TGTGCCAGCAGTGAAGCCGACGGGGGGCCTTACGAGCAGTACTTC	few	TRBJ2-7	-	TRBV6-1
CASSPENNPYEQYF	TGTGCCAGCTCACCAGAGAATAATCCCTACGAGCAGTACTTC	-	TRBJ2-7	-	TRBV18
CASSIPGQGNTIYF	TGTGCCAGCAGTATACCGGGACAGGGGAACACCATATATTTT	-	TRBJ1-3	TRBD1	TRBV28
CASTSWGGREGETQYF	TGTGCCAGCACCTCTTGGGGCGGGAGGGAGGGAGAGACCCAGTACTTC	-	TRBJ2-5	TRBD2	TRBV5-4
CAWKPTGPNSGANVLTF	TGTGCCTGGAAGCCGACAGGGCCCAACTCTGGGGCCAACGTCCTGACTTTC	-	TRBJ2-6	TRBD1	TRBV30
CASSFVGSQETQYF	TGCGCCAGCAGCTTTGTCGGGAGCCAAGAGACCCAGTACTTC	-	TRBJ2-5	-	TRBV5-1
CASSYGGPIVQLFF	TGTGCCAGCAGTTATGGGGGGCCCATTGTTCAACTGTTTTTT	-	TRBJ1-4	-	TRBV6-6
CASSEIGSWQGDGYTF	TGTGCCAGCAGTGAAATCGGTAGTTGGCAGGGTGACGGCTACACCTTC	-	TRBJ1-2	-	TRBV6-1
CAIKPGTEGETQYF	TGTGCCATCAAACCCGGGACAGAGGGGGAGACCCAGTACTTC	once	TRBJ2-5	TRBD1	TRBV10-3
CASSEGPFNEQYF	TGTGCCAGCAGCGAGGGCCCGTTCAACGAGCAGTACTTC	-	TRBJ2-7	-	TRBV6-5
CASSLPGADTQYF	TGTGCCAGCAGCTTGCCAGGGGCAGATACGCAGTATTTT	-	TRBJ2-3	-	TRBV7-9
CASTPGPGANVLTF	TGTGCCAGCACCCCAGGGCCTGGGGCCAACGTCCTGACTTTC	-	TRBJ2-6	-	TRBV6-4
CASAGGFSGNTIYF	TGTGCCAGCGCCGGGGGGTTTTCAGGAAACACCATATATTTT	-	TRBJ1-3	-	TRBV11-2
CASSLMGTGNGYTF	TGTGCCAGCAGCTTGATGGGGACAGGGAATGGCTACACCTTC	-	TRBJ1-2	TRBD1	TRBV5-6
CASSIDWGNEQFF	TGTGCCAGTAGTATTGACTGGGGGAATGAGCAGTTCTTC	-	TRBJ2-1	-	TRBV19
CSGVEGYSGNTIYF	TGCAGCGGAGTAGAAGGGTACTCTGGAAACACCATATATTTT	-	TRBJ1-3	-	TRBV29-1
CASSEGSGRGAKTQYF	TGTGCCAGCAGCGAGGGGAGCGGGAGAGGTGCGAAGACCCAGTACTTC	-	TRBJ2-5	TRBD2	TRBV9
CASSLAGMSTEAFF	TGTGCCAGCAGCTTAGCGGGCATGTCGACTGAAGCTTTCTTT	-	TRBJ1-1	-	TRBV7-9
CASSQDLAGGPDTQYF	TGCGCCAGCAGCCAAGATCTGGCGGGGGGGCCAGATACGCAGTATTTT	-	TRBJ2-3	TRBD2	TRBV4-3
CASSQVGGGTDTQYF	TGCGCCAGCAGCCAAGTTGGGGGGGGCACAGATACGCAGTATTTT	-	TRBJ2-3	TRBD2	TRBV4-3
CASSLNRGQETQYF	TGTGCCAGCAGCTTAAACAGGGGACAAGAGACCCAGTACTTC	-	TRBJ2-5	TRBD1	TRBV11-1
CASSLISPSGYRVNEQFF	TGCGCCAGCAGCTTAATTTCTCCTAGCGGGTATAGGGTCAATGAGCAGTTCTTC	-	TRBJ2-1	TRBD2	TRBV5-1
CASSLGTGNSPLHF	TGTGCCAGCAGTCTCGGGACAGGCAATTCACCCCTCCACTTT	-	TRBJ1-6	TRBD1	TRBV27
CASSIPGFANEQFF	TGTGCCAGTAGTATCCCGGGCTTTGCTAATGAGCAGTTCTTC	-	TRBJ2-1	-	TRBV19
CASSPGATNEKLFF	TGTGCCAGCTCACCAGGGGCTACTAATGAAAAACTGTTTTTT	few	TRBJ1-4	-	TRBV18
CASSYSENYEQYF	TGTGCCAGCAGTTACTCAGAGAACTACGAGCAGTACTTC	large	TRBJ2-7	-	TRBV6-5
CASSPVGYGYTF	TGTGCCAGCAGCCCCGTGGGGTATGGCTACACCTTC	-	TRBJ1-2	-	TRBV5-6
CASSGGNRTERGNTEAFF	TGTGCCAGCAGCGGAGGAAACCGGACAGAAAGAGGGAACACTGAAGCTTTCTTT	-	TRBJ1-1	-	TRBV7-9
CASSQLGANVLTF	TGTGCCAGCAGCCAATTAGGGGCCAACGTCCTGACTTTC	-	TRBJ2-6	-	TRBV14
CASSSGGVETQYF	TGTGCCAGCAGCTCGGGGGGGGTGGAGACCCAGTACTTC	-	TRBJ2-5	TRBD2	TRBV7-2
CASSHNPRDRGNSYEQYF	TGTGCCAGCAGCCATAACCCCCGGGACAGGGGAAACTCCTACGAGCAGTACTTC	-	TRBJ2-7	TRBD1	TRBV28
CAWRRGTGSGSGYTF	TGTGCCTGGAGAAGGGGCACGGGATCTGGTTCTGGCTACACCTTC	-	TRBJ1-2	-	TRBV30
CASSLARGQGVYGYTF	TGTGCCAGCAGCTTAGCCCGTGGACAGGGTGTCTATGGCTACACCTTC	-	TRBJ1-2	TRBD1	TRBV7-9
CASSFRASYNEQFF	TGTGCCAGCAGCTTTAGGGCCTCCTACAATGAGCAGTTCTTC	-	TRBJ2-1	-	TRBV13